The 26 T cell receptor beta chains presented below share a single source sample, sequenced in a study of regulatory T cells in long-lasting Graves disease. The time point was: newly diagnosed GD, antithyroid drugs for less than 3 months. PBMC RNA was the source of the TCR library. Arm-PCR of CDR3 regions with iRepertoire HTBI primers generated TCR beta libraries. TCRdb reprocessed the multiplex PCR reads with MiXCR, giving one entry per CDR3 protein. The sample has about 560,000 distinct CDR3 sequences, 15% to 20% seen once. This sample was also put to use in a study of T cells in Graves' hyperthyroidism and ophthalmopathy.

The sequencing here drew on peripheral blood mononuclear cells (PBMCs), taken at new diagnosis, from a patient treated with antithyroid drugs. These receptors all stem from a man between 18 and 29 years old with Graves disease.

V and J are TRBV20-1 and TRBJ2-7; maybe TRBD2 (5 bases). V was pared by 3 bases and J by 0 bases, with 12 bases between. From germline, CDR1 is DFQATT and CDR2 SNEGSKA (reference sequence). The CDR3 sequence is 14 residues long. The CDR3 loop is CSASRGSSSYEQYF. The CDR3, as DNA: TGCAGTGCTAGTCGGGGTAGCAGCTCCTACGAGCAGTACTTC.

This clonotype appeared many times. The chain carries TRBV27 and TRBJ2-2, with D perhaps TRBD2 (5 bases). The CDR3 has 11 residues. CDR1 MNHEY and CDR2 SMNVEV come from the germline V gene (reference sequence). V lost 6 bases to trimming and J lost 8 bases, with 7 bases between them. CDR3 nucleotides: TGTGCCAGCAGACTAGGAGGGGAGCTGTTTTTT. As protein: CASRLGGELFF.

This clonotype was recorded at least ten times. CDR3 loop: CSVGAGIGQPQHF. Here the CDR3 DNA reads TGCAGCGTTGGGGCAGGGATCGGTCAGCCCCAGCATTTT. The chain combines TRBV29-1 with TRBJ1-5; possibly TRBD1 for D (5 bases). The CDR3 is 13 amino acids. V was pared by 4 bases and J by 6 bases, with 13 bases between. CDR1 SQVTM and CDR2 ANQGSEA come from the germline V gene.

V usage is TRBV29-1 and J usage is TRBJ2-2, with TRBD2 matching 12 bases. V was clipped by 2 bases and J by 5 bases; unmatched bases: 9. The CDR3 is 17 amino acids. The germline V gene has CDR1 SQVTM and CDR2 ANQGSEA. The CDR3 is CSVEPNLGTSGTGELFF. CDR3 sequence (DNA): TGCAGCGTTGAACCCAATTTAGGGACTAGCGGGACCGGGGAGCTGTTTTTT.

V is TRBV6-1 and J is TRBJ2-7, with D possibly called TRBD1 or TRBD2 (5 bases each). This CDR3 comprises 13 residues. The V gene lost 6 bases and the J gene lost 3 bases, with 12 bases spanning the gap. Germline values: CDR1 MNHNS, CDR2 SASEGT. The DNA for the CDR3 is TGTGCCAGCAGCCCTGAGGGGATCTACGAGCAGTACTTC. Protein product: CASSPEGIYEQYF.

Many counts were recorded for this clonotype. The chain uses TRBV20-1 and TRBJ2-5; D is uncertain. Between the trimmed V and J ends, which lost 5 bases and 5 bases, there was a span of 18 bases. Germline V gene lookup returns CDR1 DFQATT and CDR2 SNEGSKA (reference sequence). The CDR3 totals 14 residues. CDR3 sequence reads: CSAHPPGLAETQYF. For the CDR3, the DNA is TGCAGTGCTCACCCCCCAGGCCTGGCGGAGACCCAGTACTTC.

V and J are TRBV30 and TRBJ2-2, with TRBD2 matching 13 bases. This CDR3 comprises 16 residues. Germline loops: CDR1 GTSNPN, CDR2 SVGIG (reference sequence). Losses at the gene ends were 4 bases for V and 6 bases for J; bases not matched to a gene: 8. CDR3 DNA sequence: TGTGCCTGGAAGTCACTAGCGGGAGGGCCGGCCGGGGAGCTGTTTTTT. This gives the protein CAWKSLAGGPAGELFF.

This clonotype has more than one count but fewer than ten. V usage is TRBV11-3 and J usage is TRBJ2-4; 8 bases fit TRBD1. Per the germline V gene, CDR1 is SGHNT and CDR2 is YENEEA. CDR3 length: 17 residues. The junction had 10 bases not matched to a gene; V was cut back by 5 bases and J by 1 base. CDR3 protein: CASSLGTGRGAKNIQYF. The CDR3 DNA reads TGTGCCAGCAGCCTCGGGACAGGCCGGGGGGCCAAAAACATTCAGTACTTC.

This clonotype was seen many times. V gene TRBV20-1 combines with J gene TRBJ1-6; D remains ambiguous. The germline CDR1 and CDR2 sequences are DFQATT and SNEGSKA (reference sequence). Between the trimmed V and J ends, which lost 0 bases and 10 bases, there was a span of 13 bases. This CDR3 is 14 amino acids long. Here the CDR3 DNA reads TGCAGTGCTAGAGATCCGGGAGGATGGTCACCCCTCCACTTT. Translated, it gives CSARDPGGWSPLHF.

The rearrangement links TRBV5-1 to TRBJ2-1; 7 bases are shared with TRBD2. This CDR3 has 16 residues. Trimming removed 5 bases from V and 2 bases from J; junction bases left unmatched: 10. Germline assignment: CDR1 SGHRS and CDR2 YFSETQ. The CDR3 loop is CASRMGGEGTYNEQFF. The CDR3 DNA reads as TGCGCCAGCAGGATGGGGGGGGAAGGGACCTACAATGAGCAGTTCTTC.

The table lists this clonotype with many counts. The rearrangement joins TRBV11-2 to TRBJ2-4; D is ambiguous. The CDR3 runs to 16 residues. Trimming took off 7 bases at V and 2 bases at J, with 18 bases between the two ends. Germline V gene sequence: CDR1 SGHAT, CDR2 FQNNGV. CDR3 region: CASTSGPLGTKNIQYF. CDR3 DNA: TGTGCCAGCACCTCCGGGCCGCTAGGAACCAAAAACATTCAGTACTTC.

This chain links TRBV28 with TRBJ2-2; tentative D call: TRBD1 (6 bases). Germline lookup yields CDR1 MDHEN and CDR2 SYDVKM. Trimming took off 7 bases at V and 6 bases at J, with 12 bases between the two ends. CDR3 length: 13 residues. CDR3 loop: CASKYRDPGELFF. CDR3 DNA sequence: TGTGCCAGCAAGTACAGGGACCCCGGGGAGCTGTTTTTT.

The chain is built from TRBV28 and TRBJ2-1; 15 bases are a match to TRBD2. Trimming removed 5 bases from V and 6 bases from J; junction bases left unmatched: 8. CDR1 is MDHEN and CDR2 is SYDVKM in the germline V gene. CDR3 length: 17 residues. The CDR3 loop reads CASSDLGLAGGGNEQFF. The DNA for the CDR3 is TGTGCCAGCAGTGACTTGGGACTAGCGGGAGGTGGCAATGAGCAGTTCTTC.

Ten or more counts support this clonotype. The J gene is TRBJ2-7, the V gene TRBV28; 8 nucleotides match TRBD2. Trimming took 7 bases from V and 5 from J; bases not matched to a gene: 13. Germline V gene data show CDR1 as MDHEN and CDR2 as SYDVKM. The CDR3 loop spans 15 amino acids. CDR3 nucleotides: TGTGCCAGCAACGTTCCTACAGCGGGAGTAAACGAGCAGTACTTC. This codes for CASNVPTAGVNEQYF.

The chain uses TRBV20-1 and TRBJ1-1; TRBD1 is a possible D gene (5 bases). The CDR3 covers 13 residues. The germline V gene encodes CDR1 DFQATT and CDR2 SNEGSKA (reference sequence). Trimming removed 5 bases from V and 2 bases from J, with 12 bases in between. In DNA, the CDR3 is TGCAGTGCTCGGGGGGGGAGAAACACTGAAGCTTTCTTT. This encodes CSARGGRNTEAFF.

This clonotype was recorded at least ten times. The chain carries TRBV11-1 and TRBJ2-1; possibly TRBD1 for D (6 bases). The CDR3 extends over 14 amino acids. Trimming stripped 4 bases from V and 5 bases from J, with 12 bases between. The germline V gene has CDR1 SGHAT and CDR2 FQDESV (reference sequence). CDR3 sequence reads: CASSSRTEDNEQFF. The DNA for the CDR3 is TGTGCCAGCAGCTCCCGGACAGAAGACAATGAGCAGTTCTTC.

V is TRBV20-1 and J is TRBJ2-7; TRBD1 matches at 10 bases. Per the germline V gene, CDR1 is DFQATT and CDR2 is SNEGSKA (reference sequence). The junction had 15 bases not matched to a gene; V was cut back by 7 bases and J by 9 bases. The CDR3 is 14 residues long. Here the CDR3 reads CSESPGQGSDVQYF. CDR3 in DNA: TGCAGTGAATCCCCGGGACAGGGGTCGGACGTGCAGTACTTC.

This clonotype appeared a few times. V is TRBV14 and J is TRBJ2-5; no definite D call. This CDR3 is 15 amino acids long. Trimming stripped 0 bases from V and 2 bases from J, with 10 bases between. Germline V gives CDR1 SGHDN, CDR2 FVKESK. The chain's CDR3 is CASSQERDDQETQYF. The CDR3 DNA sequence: TGTGCCAGCAGCCAAGAACGTGATGATCAAGAGACCCAGTACTTC.

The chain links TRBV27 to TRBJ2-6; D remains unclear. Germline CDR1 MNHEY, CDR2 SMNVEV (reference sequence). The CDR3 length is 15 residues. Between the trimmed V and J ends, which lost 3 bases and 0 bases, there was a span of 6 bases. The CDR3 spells CASSFVSSGANVLTF. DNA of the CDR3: TGTGCCAGCAGTTTTGTATCCTCTGGGGCCAACGTCCTGACTTTC. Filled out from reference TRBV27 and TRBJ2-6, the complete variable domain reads EAQVTQNPRYLITVTGKKLTVTCSQNMNHEYMSWYRQDPGLGLRQIYYSMNVEVTDKGDVPEGYKVSRKEKRNFPLILESPSPNQTSLYFCASSFVSSGANVLTFGAGSRLTVL.

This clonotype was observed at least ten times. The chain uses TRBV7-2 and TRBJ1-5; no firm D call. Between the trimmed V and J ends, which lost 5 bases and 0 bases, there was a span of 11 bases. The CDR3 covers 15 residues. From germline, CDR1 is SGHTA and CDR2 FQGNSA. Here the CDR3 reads CASSPHPGSNQPQHF. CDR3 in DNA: TGTGCCAGCAGCCCCCACCCCGGTAGCAATCAGCCCCAGCATTTT. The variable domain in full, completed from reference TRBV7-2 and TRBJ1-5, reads GAGVSQSPSNKVTEKGKDVELRCDPISGHTALYWYRQSLGQGLEFLIYFQGNSAPDKSGLPSDRFSAERTGGSVSTLTIQRTQQEDSAVYLCASSPHPGSNQPQHFGDGTRLSIL.

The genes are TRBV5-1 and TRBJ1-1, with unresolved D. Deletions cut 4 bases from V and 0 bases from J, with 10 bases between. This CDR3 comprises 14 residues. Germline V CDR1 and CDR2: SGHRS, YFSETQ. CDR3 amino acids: CASSLGNMNTEAFF. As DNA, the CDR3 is TGCGCCAGCAGCCTCGGGAACATGAACACTGAAGCTTTCTTT. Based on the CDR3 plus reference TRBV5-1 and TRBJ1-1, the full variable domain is KAGVTQTPRYLIKTRGQQVTLSCSPISGHRSVSWYQQTPGQGLQFLFEYFSETQRNKGNFPGRFSGRQFSNSRSEMNVSTLELGDSALYLCASSLGNMNTEAFFGQGTRLTVV.

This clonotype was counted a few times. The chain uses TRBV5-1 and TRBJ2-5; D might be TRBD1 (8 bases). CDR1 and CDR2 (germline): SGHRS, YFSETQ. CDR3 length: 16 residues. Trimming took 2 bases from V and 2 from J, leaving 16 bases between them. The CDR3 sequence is CASSLQGQGGQETQYF. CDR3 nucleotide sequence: TGCGCCAGCAGCTTACAAGGACAGGGAGGGCAAGAGACCCAGTACTTC. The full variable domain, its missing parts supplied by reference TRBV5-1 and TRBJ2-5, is KAGVTQTPRYLIKTRGQQVTLSCSPISGHRSVSWYQQTPGQGLQFLFEYFSETQRNKGNFPGRFSGRQFSNSRSEMNVSTLELGDSALYLCASSLQGQGGQETQYFGPGTRLLVL.

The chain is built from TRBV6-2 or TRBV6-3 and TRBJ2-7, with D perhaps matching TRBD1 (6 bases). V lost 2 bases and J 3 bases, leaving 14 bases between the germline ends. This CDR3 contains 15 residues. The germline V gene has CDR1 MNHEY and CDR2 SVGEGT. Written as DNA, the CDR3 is TGTGCCAGCAGTTACGCAGGGGACCTCCACTACGAGCAGTACTTC. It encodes CASSYAGDLHYEQYF.

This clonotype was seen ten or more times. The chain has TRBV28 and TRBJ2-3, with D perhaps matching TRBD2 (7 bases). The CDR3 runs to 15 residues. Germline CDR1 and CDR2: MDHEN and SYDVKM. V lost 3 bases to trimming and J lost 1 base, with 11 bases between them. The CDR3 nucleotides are TGTGCCAGCAGTTTGGGGGGGCGTCGCACAGATACGCAGTATTTT. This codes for CASSLGGRRTDTQYF. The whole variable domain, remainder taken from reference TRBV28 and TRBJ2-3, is DVKVTQSSRYLVKRTGEKVFLECVQDMDHENMFWYRQDPGLGLRLIYFSYDVKMKEKGDIPEGYSVSREKKERFSLILESASTNQTSMYLCASSLGGRRTDTQYFGPGTRLTVL.

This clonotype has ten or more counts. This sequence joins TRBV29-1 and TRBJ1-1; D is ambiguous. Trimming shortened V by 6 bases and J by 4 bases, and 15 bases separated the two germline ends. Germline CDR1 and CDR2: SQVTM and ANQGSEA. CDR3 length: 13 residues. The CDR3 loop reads CSVPLTGSTEAFF. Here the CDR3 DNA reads TGCAGCGTCCCTCTTACTGGGAGCACTGAAGCTTTCTTT.

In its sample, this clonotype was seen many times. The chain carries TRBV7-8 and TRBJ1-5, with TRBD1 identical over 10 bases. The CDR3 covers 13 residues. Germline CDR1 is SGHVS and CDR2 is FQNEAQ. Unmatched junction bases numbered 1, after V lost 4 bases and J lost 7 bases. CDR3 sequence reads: CASSWGQGQPQHF. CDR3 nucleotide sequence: TGTGCCAGCAGCTGGGGACAGGGGCAGCCCCAGCATTTT.